This T cell receptor beta chain was observed in a study of blood T cell repertoires in COVID-19. Study-level information: From the United States, Italy and Spain came samples of acute and convalescent COVID-19.

This clone has only one observation. Different DNA sequences within this sample yield the same CDR3. In the authors' methods: Amplification of reference gene primers provided the estimated nucleated cell counts. The table came from immunoSEQ multiplex PCR; TCRdb's copy has only in-frame clones and leaves some out. The V and J calls and clone size are taken from that table; D and trimming were inferred from the DNA. The table lists about 94,000 clones, around 81% of them singletons. The CDR3 has 15 amino acids. Germline loops: CDR1 SGHTA, CDR2 FQGTGA. V was shortened by 0 bases and J by 2 bases, with 7 bases between the two germline ends.

Source material: peripheral blood. The sequence derives from a man aged 55 to 69 with acute or convalescent COVID-19. J is TRBJ2-2 and V is TRBV7-3, with no clear D. The CDR3 DNA is TGTGCCAGCAGCTTAACGCCTAGTAACACCGGGGAGCTGTTTTTT. This encodes CASSLTPSNTGELFF. Supplemented by reference TRBV7-3 and TRBJ2-2, the full variable domain reads GAGVSQTPSNKVTEKGKYVELRCDPISGHTALYWYRQSLGQGPEFLIYFQGTGAADDSGLPNDRFFAVRPEGSVSTLKIQRTERGDSAVYLCASSLTPSNTGELFFGEGSRLTVL.